Below are 18 T cell receptor beta chains sequenced from a single sample in a study of regulatory T cells in long-lasting Graves disease (dated by TCRdb to 2020 to 2023). To prepare the library, multiplex PCR was applied. Sequencing took place on an Illumina HiSeq 4000. TCR beta libraries were built with iRepertoire HTBI primers and Arm-PCR amplification of CDR3 regions. TCRdb cleaned the public reads at Q25 with fastp, built clones with MiXCR and kept in-frame beta chains. When rows share a CDR3 protein, they turn into one entry using the most common DNA and genes. Across this sample there are hundreds of thousands of distinct CDR3 sequences, with around 12% seen only once. The ten most abundant clones make up more than 8% of the sample. This specimen's time point label, per the study, means: newly diagnosed GD, antithyroid drugs for less than 3 months. For both TCR sequencing and RNA sequencing, RNA was extracted from PBMCs using TRIzol.

The sample was also linked to a second study, of T cells in Graves' hyperthyroidism and ophthalmopathy.

The source was peripheral blood mononuclear cells (PBMCs), collected at new diagnosis, from a patient treated with antithyroid drugs. Receptor source: a woman aged 25-40 years with Graves disease. Donor details come from another sample of the same person, matched by shared clones.

This clonotype was seen many times. The J gene is TRBJ2-7, the V gene TRBV20-1; D is ambiguous. V lost 0 bases, J lost 0 bases, and 12 bases lay in between. Per germline, CDR1 DFQATT and CDR2 SNEGSKA (reference sequence). This CDR3 region has 15 residues. CDR3 nucleotides: TGCAGTGCTAGAGATAGGATTTCCCTCTCCTACGAGCAGTACTTC. It translates to CSARDRISLSYEQYF.

This chain joins TRBV7-9 and TRBJ2-7; 9 bases are a match to TRBD2. V gave up 6 bases and J gave up 4 bases; unmatched junction bases: 10. CDR1 and CDR2 from the germline V gene are SEHNR and FQNEAQ (reference sequence). CDR3 size: 15 residues. The CDR3 DNA is TGTGCCAGCAGTTCAGCAAGCGGGAGGTTTTACGAGCAGTACTTC. It codes for CASSSASGRFYEQYF.

The table lists this clonotype with many counts. The V call is TRBV6-1, the J call TRBJ1-1; tentatively, D is TRBD1 (5 bases). From germline, CDR1 is MNHNS and CDR2 SASEGT. The CDR3 has 13 amino acids. Deletions cut 8 bases from V and 1 base from J, with 11 bases between. CDR3 sequence: CASQRGTNTEAFF. The CDR3 DNA reads TGTGCCAGCCAACGAGGGACGAACACTGAAGCTTTCTTT.

This clonotype was recorded a few times. The gene calls are TRBV6-1 and TRBJ1-3; 7 nucleotides agree with TRBD1. V was pared by 5 bases and J by 5 bases, with 6 bases of the junction left unmatched. Germline V CDR1 and CDR2: MNHNS, SASEGT. This CDR3 contains 14 residues. Here the CDR3 reads CASSTGDLRNTIYF. In DNA form, the CDR3 reads TGTGCCAGCAGTACAGGGGACCTAAGAAACACCATATATTTT.

At least ten counts were recorded for this clonotype. The chain's CDR3 is CASNKGWAAGNQPQHF. CDR3 coding DNA: TGTGCCAGCAACAAAGGGTGGGCAGCCGGCAATCAGCCCCAGCATTTT. The chain uses TRBV6-1 and TRBJ1-5; no reliable D call. This CDR3 contains 16 residues. Trimming stripped 7 bases from V and 2 bases from J, with 18 bases between. CDR1 is MNHNS, CDR2 SASEGT, per germline.

This clonotype was counted at least ten times. The rearrangement links TRBV7-9 to TRBJ2-5, with a weak D call TRBD1 (5 bases). The CDR3 runs to 13 residues. The V end was cut by 1 base, the J end by 7 bases, with 10 bases between. CDR1 is SEHNR, CDR2 FQNEAQ, per germline (reference sequence). The CDR3 region is CASSLVGQGTQYF. The CDR3 DNA reads TGTGCCAGCAGCTTAGTCGGCCAGGGGACCCAGTACTTC.

This clonotype was found a few times. The rearrangement joins TRBV5-1 to TRBJ2-7, with D perhaps matching TRBD1 (5 bases). The CDR3 has 15 amino acids. CDR1 is SGHRS, CDR2 YFSETQ, per germline. V was cut by 1 base and J by 0 bases, with 11 bases left in between. CDR3 in amino acids: CASSLWAGNSYEQYF. The CDR3 DNA follows: TGCGCCAGCAGCTTGTGGGCAGGGAACTCCTACGAGCAGTACTTC.

This clonotype was counted ten times or more. The CDR3 DNA follows: TGTGCCACCAGCCGTCCGTGGGAGACCCAGTACTTC. Its protein product is CATSRPWETQYF. This chain joins TRBV15 and TRBJ2-5; no firm D call. V was trimmed by 5 bases and J by 5 bases, leaving 9 bases between them. The CDR3 runs 12 residues. Germline-derived CDR1 and CDR2 are LNHNV and YYDKDF (reference sequence).

This clonotype turned up a few times. This chain's CDR3 is CASSSEGEQPQHF. The CDR3 DNA follows: TGTGCCAGCTCGTCGGAGGGTGAGCAGCCCCAGCATTTT. The chain employs TRBV18 and TRBJ1-5; D is unclear. Germline CDR1 KGHSH, CDR2 LQKENI. V was shortened by 6 bases and J by 7 bases, with 13 bases between the two germline ends. This CDR3 has 13 residues.

This chain connects TRBV5-1 to TRBJ1-4, with 8 bases lining up with TRBD1. Germline CDR1 SGHRS, CDR2 YFSETQ. J was trimmed by 5 bases and V by 3 bases; bases with no gene match: 6. There are 15 residues in the CDR3. The CDR3 loop reads CASSSGQGGNEKLFF. The CDR3 DNA sequence: TGCGCCAGCAGCTCCGGACAGGGCGGAAATGAAAAACTGTTTTTT. Combining the CDR3 with reference TRBV5-1 and TRBJ1-4 gives the whole variable domain KAGVTQTPRYLIKTRGQQVTLSCSPISGHRSVSWYQQTPGQGLQFLFEYFSETQRNKGNFPGRFSGRQFSNSRSEMNVSTLELGDSALYLCASSSGQGGNEKLFFGSGTQLSVL.

This clonotype was observed once. Given a far larger clone just one base away, this is likely a sequencing read error. The V gene is TRBV11-2, the J gene TRBJ2-4; the match to TRBD2 covers 8 bases. The better agreement between TRBJ2-1 and the DNA end casts doubt on the J call. Germline lookup yields CDR1 SGHAT and CDR2 FQNNGV. This CDR3 spans 13 amino acids. CDR3 DNA: TGTGCCAGCAGGGCCGGACTAGCCTACAAGCAGTTCTTC. Protein product: CASRAGLAYKQFF.

The rearrangement joins TRBV12-3 or TRBV12-4 to TRBJ1-3; D might be TRBD1 (6 bases). The CDR3 sequence is 14 residues long. V shed 4 bases and J shed 5 bases, with 12 bases lying between them. CDR3 sequence: CASSSSGDRNTIYF. CDR3 coding DNA: TGTGCCAGCAGTTCTTCAGGGGATAGAAACACCATATATTTT.

The count of this clonotype is one. A much larger clone differs by one base, so this may be a read error. V and J are TRBV5-1 and TRBJ2-4; TRBD1 matches 7 bases. The CDR3 runs to 17 residues. The germline gives CDR1 SGHRS, CDR2 YFSETQ. The CDR3 protein is CASSLDGQVGGKNIRYF. Written as DNA, the CDR3 is TGCGCCAGCAGCTTGGACGGACAGGTCGGCGGCAAAAACATTCGGTACTTC.

Many counts were recorded for this clonotype. The rearrangement links TRBV30 to TRBJ1-1; D is unclear. The V end was cut by 0 bases, the J end by 2 bases, with 13 bases between. Per the germline V gene, CDR1 is GTSNPN and CDR2 is SVGIG (reference sequence). The CDR3 sequence is 15 residues long. This CDR3 is CAWSVRSGINTEAFF. CDR3 DNA sequence: TGTGCCTGGAGTGTAAGGTCGGGGATCAACACTGAAGCTTTCTTT.

At least ten counts were recorded for this clonotype. This chain links TRBV12-3 or TRBV12-4 with TRBJ2-7; D remains ambiguous. The CDR3 runs to 12 residues. The V gene lost 7 bases and the J gene lost 3 bases, with 10 bases spanning the gap. CDR3 sequence: CASTHTFYEQYF. CDR3 DNA sequence: TGTGCCAGCACCCATACCTTCTACGAGCAGTACTTC.

This clonotype has ten or more counts. V and J are TRBV19 and TRBJ1-4; D is perhaps TRBD1 (5 bases). CDR3 length equals 16 residues. Germline CDR1 is LNHDA and CDR2 is SQIVND (reference sequence). Trimming removed 4 bases from V and 0 bases from J, with 12 bases in between. The CDR3 here is CASSTSSGTTNEKLFF. The CDR3 DNA is TGTGCCAGTAGTACTTCTTCAGGGACAACTAATGAAAAACTGTTTTTT.

This clonotype was recorded at least ten times. The J gene is TRBJ2-7, the V gene TRBV30, with 9 nucleotides matching TRBD1. With 2 bases clipped from V and 3 bases from J, the junction kept 5 bases outside the gene matches. The CDR3 has 14 amino acids. Germline V gene lookup returns CDR1 GTSNPN and CDR2 SVGIG (reference sequence). For the CDR3, the DNA is TGTGCCTGGAGTACCGGGACAGGGCTCTACGAGCAGTACTTC. It translates to CAWSTGTGLYEQYF. The full variable domain, its missing parts supplied by reference TRBV30 and TRBJ2-7, is SQTIHQWPATLVQPVGSPLSLECTVEGTSNPNLYWYRQAAGRGLQLLFYSVGIGQISSEVPQNLSASRPQDRQFILSSKKLLLSDSGFYLCAWSTGTGLYEQYFGPGTRLTVT.

As for this clonotype: This may arise from a read error, as a much more abundant clone is one base away. The V and J genes are TRBV5-1 and TRBJ1-4, with D tentatively TRBD1 (6 bases). CDR3 length: 14 residues. V was clipped by 1 base and J by 12 bases, with 16 bases between them. Per the germline V gene, CDR1 is SGHRS and CDR2 is YFSETQ. The CDR3 loop reads CASSLMGGREELFF. The CDR3 coding sequence is TGCGCCAGCAGCTTGATGGGGGGCAGGGAAGAACTGTTTTTT. The full variable domain, completed using reference TRBV5-1 and TRBJ1-4, is KAGVTQTPRYLIKTRGQQVTLSCSPISGHRSVSWYQQTPGQGLQFLFEYFSETQRNKGNFPGRFSGRQFSNSRSEMNVSTLELGDSALYLCASSLMGGREELFFGSGTQLSVL.